This is a list of T cell receptor beta chains from one sample in a study of OX40 agonist ivuxolimab in advanced cancers. Profiled with immunoSEQ multiplex PCR; TCRdb holds only in-frame clones, not every one. This sample has 85,000 to 90,000 clones, with 92% found just once. The sequences come from CD4+ or CD8+ T cells sorted from blood, collected in a trial of the OX40 agonist ivuxolimab. All receptors come from an adult with an advanced solid tumor such as melanoma, head and neck, liver or kidney cancer. Both conserved end residues are part of each CDR3. D genes are given only for firm matches. A row's size may be missing; if present it is once, few, many or a size class.

.,TRBV7-2,.,TRBJ1-3,TGTGCCAGCCGGCCGGGGGCGACTGGAAACACCATATATTTT,CASRPGATGNTIYF
.,TRBV6-1,.,TRBJ1-1,TGTGCCAGCAGTTATCGCCAGTCGAACACTGAAGCTTTCTTT,CASSYRQSNTEAFF
.,TRBV2,.,TRBJ2-5,TGTGCCAGCAGTGACCAGGGTTGGGAGACCCAGTACTTC,CASSDQGWETQYF
.,TRBV27,.,TRBJ2-7,TGTGCCAGCAGTTCCCGCGGGTACGAGCAGTACTTC,CASSSRGYEQYF
.,TRBV19,.,TRBJ2-5,TGTGCCAGTAGTCCCATAACAGGGCAAGAGACCCAGTACTTC,CASSPITGQETQYF
.,TRBV19,.,TRBJ2-5,TGTGCCAGTAGTAGGAGTGGACCACGTCAAGAGACCCAGTACTTC,CASSRSGPRQETQYF
.,TRBV18,.,TRBJ1-4,TGTGCCAGCTCACCACCCGGTCACGGAACGCTCGGAGAAAAACTGTTTTTT,CASSPPGHGTLGEKLFF
.,TRBV4-1,.,TRBJ2-1,TGCGCCAGCAGCCTCCTTTTCGCAGGTGAGCAGTTCTTC,CASSLLFAGEQFF
.,TRBV11-2,few,TRBJ2-5,TGTGCCAGCAGCTTTGCGGGTTATAAAGAGACCCAGTACTTC,CASSFAGYKETQYF
TRBD1,TRBV5-1,.,TRBJ1-1,TGCGCCAGCAGCCTAACGACAGGGGCCGCTGAAGCTTTCTTT,CASSLTTGAAEAFF
TRBD2,TRBV7-2,.,TRBJ2-7,TGTGCCAGCAGCTTAGGGCCGGGGGGCTCCTACGAGCAGTACTTC,CASSLGPGGSYEQYF
TRBD2,TRBV7-2,.,TRBJ2-3,TGTGCCAGCAGCTCCCGAAGAGCGGGAGGTCGAACAGATACGCAGTATTTT,CASSSRRAGGRTDTQYF
.,TRBV7-2,.,TRBJ2-1,TGTGCCAGCAGCCCCCTTCAGGAGCAGTTCTTC,CASSPLQEQFF
.,TRBV18,once,TRBJ2-1,TGTGCCAGCTCACCGGGTAGTCCCGACAATGAGCAGTTCTTC,CASSPGSPDNEQFF
TRBD2,TRBV9,.,TRBJ2-3,TGTGCCAGCAGCGTGACTAGCGGGAGTGTAGATACGCAGTATTTT,CASSVTSGSVDTQYF
.,TRBV5-1,.,TRBJ2-1,TGCGCCAGCAGCTTGGACCACAGGAATGAGCAGTTCTTC,CASSLDHRNEQFF
.,TRBV2,.,TRBJ2-7,TGTGCCAGCAGTGTCCAGGTCCCGAAGTACTTC,CASSVQVPKYF
.,TRBV6-1,.,TRBJ1-2,.,CASSTSGQGIYGYTF
TRBD2,TRBV5-1,.,TRBJ2-2,TGCGCCAGCAGCCCCCTAGCGGTGAACACCGGGGAGCTGTTTTTT,CASSPLAVNTGELFF
.,TRBV11-2,.,TRBJ2-1,TGTGCCAGCAGCTTAGTCGGGTACAATGAGCAGTTCTTC,CASSLVGYNEQFF
TRBD2,TRBV5-1,once,TRBJ2-3,TGCGCCAGCAGCTTGATGCGGACTAGCGGAGGAGGGGTGGCAGATACGCAGTATTTT,CASSLMRTSGGGVADTQYF
.,TRBV6-6,.,TRBJ1-4,TGTGCCAGCAGTGCGTCGCAGTCTAATGAAAAACTGTTTTTT,CASSASQSNEKLFF
.,TRBV7-8,.,TRBJ2-2,TGTGCCAGCAGTGAGGGAGTCTCGGTTACCGGGGAGCTGTTTTTT,CASSEGVSVTGELFF
.,TRBV6-5,once,TRBJ2-7,TGTGCCAGCAGTTACGGGCATTCCTACGAGCAGTACTTC,CASSYGHSYEQYF
TRBD1,TRBV7-2,.,TRBJ2-5,TGTGCCAGCAGCCTGGGACAGGGGGAAAGAGAGACCCAGTACTTC,CASSLGQGERETQYF
TRBD2,TRBV6-5,.,TRBJ2-7,TGTGCCAGCAGTGTGGGCCTAGCGGGAGACGAGCAGTACTTC,CASSVGLAGDEQYF
.,TRBV28,.,TRBJ2-4,TGTGCCAGCACTCCACATTCGACTGGAAAAAACATTCAGTACTTC,CASTPHSTGKNIQYF
.,TRBV7-9,.,TRBJ1-1,TGTGCCAGCAGCTTAGAAGGAGGGCTGTCCACTGAAGCTTTCTTT,CASSLEGGLSTEAFF
TRBD1,TRBV28,.,TRBJ2-5,TGTGCCAGCAGTTGGACGACAGGGTTGTACCAAGAGACCCAGTACTTC,CASSWTTGLYQETQYF
TRBD2,TRBV30,.,TRBJ2-3,TGTGCCTGGAGTCCGGGGGGTACGCAGTATTTT,CAWSPGGTQYF
.,TRBV7-9,few,TRBJ2-7,TGTGCCAGCAGCTCCGCGCTAGGTCCCTACGAGCAGTACTTC,CASSSALGPYEQYF